The rows below give T cell receptor beta chains drawn from one sample of a study of T cells in Graves' hyperthyroidism and ophthalmopathy. TCRdb processed the multiplex PCR reads anew with MiXCR; each CDR3 protein has one entry. There are 250,000 or so distinct CDR3 sequences in the sample; 12% to 15% occur only once, and around 30% lies in the top ten. Sequencing was carried out using blood. The receptors were sampled from a woman aged 45-65 years with Graves' hyperthyroidism that later progressed to Graves' ophthalmopathy. Each CDR3 is given with its conserved first and last residue. Fields, in order: V gene, clone size, J gene, CDR3 protein. Only some rows state a clone size, as once, few, many or a class for expanded clones.

v_gene: TRBV6-1
abundance: -
j_gene: TRBJ2-5
CDR3aa: CASRSGTQQETQYF

v_gene: TRBV5-1
abundance: many
j_gene: TRBJ2-1
CDR3aa: CASSLPGAASGNEQFF

v_gene: TRBV5-8
abundance: -
j_gene: TRBJ1-5
CDR3aa: CASSLGQFDQPQHF

v_gene: TRBV27
abundance: many
j_gene: TRBJ1-1
CDR3aa: CASGRDTEAFF

v_gene: TRBV7-9
abundance: many
j_gene: TRBJ2-7
CDR3aa: CASSPITEAGTGHEQYF

v_gene: TRBV28
abundance: many
j_gene: TRBJ2-1
CDR3aa: CASRRSQGIYEQFF

v_gene: TRBV7-9
abundance: many
j_gene: TRBJ1-2
CDR3aa: CASLPHLDGHRGYTF

v_gene: TRBV28
abundance: many
j_gene: TRBJ2-7
CDR3aa: CATGQATYEQYF

v_gene: TRBV24-1
abundance: -
j_gene: TRBJ2-5
CDR3aa: CATAQSETQYF

v_gene: TRBV18
abundance: many
j_gene: TRBJ1-6
CDR3aa: CASSPPNPSNSPLHF

v_gene: TRBV7-2
abundance: few
j_gene: TRBJ2-2
CDR3aa: CASSFMMVPGELFF

v_gene: TRBV19
abundance: few
j_gene: TRBJ1-1
CDR3aa: CASHRGQGTEAFF

v_gene: TRBV3-1
abundance: many
j_gene: TRBJ1-1
CDR3aa: CASTRGSGGTEAFF

v_gene: TRBV19
abundance: many
j_gene: TRBJ2-1
CDR3aa: CASIPAGGPSDEQFF

v_gene: TRBV5-6
abundance: many
j_gene: TRBJ2-7
CDR3aa: CASSFGGGEQYF

v_gene: TRBV28
abundance: many
j_gene: TRBJ1-4
CDR3aa: CASSFRTPRDEKLFF

v_gene: TRBV2
abundance: many
j_gene: TRBJ2-2
CDR3aa: CASTPRINTGELFF

v_gene: TRBV6-6
abundance: few
j_gene: TRBJ1-2
CDR3aa: CASSYSQGGYGYTF